This record looks at one T cell receptor (beta chain) sequence and its context. What it binds is unknown. The germline V and J ends were trimmed by 4 bases and 6 bases, with 20 bases remaining between them. Per germline, CDR1 SGHNT and CDR2 YYREEE (reference sequence). The CDR3 sequence is 17 residues long. This entry is derived from a study of cytomegalovirus exposure and HLA in healthy donors. General study results and limits: Researchers reported in a later analysis that a missense DCLRE1C variant was tied to TCR beta V- and J-gene trimming. Productive rates of about 87% or about 30% were seen for most TCR beta V segments in an earlier analysis.

The PCR contained 60 Vbeta and 13 Jbeta primers. TCRdb's table, derived via immunoSEQ multiplex PCR, lists solely in-frame clones and lacks some. The table has about 140,000 clones, around 78% seen once. The material sequenced was PBMCs. J is TRBJ1-6 and V is TRBV5-4, with no clear D. The source of this sequence is a woman between 18 and 29 years old in good health and CMV-seropositive. CDR3 coding DNA: TGTGCCAGCAGCGCGTTACAGTCCCCTCTTCCTAATTCACCCCTCCACTTT. Its translation is CASSALQSPLPNSPLHF.